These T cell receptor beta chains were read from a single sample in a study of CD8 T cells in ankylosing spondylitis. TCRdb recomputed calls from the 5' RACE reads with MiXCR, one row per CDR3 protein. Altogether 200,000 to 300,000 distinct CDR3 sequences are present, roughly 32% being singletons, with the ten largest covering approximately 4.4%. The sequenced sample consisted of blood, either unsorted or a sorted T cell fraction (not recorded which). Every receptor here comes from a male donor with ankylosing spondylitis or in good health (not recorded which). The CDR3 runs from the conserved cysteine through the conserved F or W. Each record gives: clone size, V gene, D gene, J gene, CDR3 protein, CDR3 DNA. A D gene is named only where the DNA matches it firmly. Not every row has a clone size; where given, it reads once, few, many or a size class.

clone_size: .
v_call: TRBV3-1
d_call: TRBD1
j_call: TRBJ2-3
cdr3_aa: CASSQDGTGEGSDTQYF
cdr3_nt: TGTGCCAGCAGCCAAGACGGGACAGGGGAAGGCTCAGATACGCAGTATTTT

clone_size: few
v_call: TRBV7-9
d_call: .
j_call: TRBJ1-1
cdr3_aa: CASSLGANEAFF
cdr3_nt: TGTGCCAGCAGCCTAGGTGCTAATGAAGCTTTCTTT

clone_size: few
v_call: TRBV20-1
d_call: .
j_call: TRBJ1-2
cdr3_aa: CSARARWQALYGYTF
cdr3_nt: TGCAGTGCTAGAGCCCGGTGGCAGGCCCTCTATGGCTACACCTTC

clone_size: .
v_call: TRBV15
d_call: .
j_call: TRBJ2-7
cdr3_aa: CATSRVARGPYEQYF
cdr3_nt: TGTGCCACCAGCAGAGTGGCGCGGGGGCCCTACGAGCAGTACTTC

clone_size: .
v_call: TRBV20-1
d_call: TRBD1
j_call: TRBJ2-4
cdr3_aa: CSARTGGDIKNIQYF
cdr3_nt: TGCAGTGCTAGGACAGGGGGAGATATTAAAAACATTCAGTACTTC

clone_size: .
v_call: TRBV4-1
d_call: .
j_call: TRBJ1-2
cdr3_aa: CASSQVGRGAVGYGYTF
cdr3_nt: TGCGCCAGCAGCCAAGTTGGTCGGGGGGCGGTGGGCTATGGCTACACCTTC

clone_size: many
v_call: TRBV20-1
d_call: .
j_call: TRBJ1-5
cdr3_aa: CSARADMGNQPQHF
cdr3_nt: TGCAGTGCTAGAGCCGATATGGGCAATCAGCCCCAGCATTTT

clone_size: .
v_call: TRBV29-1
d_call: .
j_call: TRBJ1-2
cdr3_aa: CSVDGGIYGYTF
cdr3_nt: TGCAGCGTTGACGGCGGGATCTATGGCTACACCTTC

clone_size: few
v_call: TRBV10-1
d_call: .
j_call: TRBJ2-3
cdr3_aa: CAAVKGITDTQYF
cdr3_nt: TGCGCCGCGGTGAAGGGAATTACAGATACGCAGTATTTT

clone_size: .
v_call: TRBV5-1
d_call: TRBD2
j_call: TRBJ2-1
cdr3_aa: CASTSGLSYNEQFF
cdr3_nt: TGCGCCAGCACTAGCGGGCTCTCCTACAATGAGCAGTTCTTC

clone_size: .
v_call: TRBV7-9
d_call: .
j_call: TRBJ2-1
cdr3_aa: CASNEKGGSYNEQFF
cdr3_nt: TGTGCCAGCAACGAGAAGGGGGGCTCCTACAATGAGCAGTTCTTC

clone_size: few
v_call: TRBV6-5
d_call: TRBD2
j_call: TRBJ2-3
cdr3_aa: CASSYLASGGESTDTQYF
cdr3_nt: TGTGCCAGCAGTTACTTGGCTAGCGGGGGCGAAAGCACAGATACGCAGTATTTT

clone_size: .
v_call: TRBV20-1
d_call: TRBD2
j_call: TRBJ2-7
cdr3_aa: CSANSGGARYEQYF
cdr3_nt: TGCAGTGCCAATAGCGGGGGGGCAAGGTACGAGCAGTACTTC

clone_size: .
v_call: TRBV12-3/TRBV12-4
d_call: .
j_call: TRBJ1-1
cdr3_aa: CASSLARGGGTEAFF
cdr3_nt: TGTGCCAGCAGTTTAGCGAGGGGGGGAGGCACTGAAGCTTTCTTT

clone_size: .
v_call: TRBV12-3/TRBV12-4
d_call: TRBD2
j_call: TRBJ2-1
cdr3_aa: CASSLGLAGVRKQFF
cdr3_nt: TGTGCCAGCAGTTTAGGGCTAGCGGGCGTTCGAAAGCAGTTCTTC

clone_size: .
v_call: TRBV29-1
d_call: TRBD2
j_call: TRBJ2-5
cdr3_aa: CSVVSWSGGETQYF
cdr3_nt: TGCAGCGTTGTTAGTTGGAGCGGGGGCGAGACCCAGTACTTC

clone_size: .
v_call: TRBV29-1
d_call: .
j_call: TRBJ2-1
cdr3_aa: CSVEPGTSKYNEQFF
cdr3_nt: TGCAGCGTTGAGCCCGGGACTTCGAAGTACAATGAGCAGTTCTTC

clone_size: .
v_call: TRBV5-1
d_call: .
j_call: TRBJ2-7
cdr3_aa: CASSLGHSAISYEQYF
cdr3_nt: TGCGCCAGCAGCTTGGGGCATTCGGCTATCAGTTACGAGCAGTACTTC

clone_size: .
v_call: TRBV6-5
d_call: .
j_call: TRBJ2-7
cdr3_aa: CASSYSQGLATSYEQYF
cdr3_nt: TGTGCCAGCAGTTACTCGCAGGGTTTAGCTACATCCTACGAGCAGTACTTC

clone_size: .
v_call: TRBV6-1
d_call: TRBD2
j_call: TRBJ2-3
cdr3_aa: CASSFRLAGGLDTQYF
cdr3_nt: TGTGCCAGCAGCTTCCGACTAGCGGGGGGATTAGATACGCAGTATTTT

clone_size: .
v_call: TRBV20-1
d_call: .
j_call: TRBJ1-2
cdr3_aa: CSAPPQGNYGYTF
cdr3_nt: TGCAGTGCCCCACCCCAGGGGAACTATGGCTACACCTTC

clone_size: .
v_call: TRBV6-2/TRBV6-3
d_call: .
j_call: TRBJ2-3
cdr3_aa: CASSYSRKGDTQYF
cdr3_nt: TGTGCCAGCAGTTACTCGAGGAAGGGGGATACGCAGTATTTT